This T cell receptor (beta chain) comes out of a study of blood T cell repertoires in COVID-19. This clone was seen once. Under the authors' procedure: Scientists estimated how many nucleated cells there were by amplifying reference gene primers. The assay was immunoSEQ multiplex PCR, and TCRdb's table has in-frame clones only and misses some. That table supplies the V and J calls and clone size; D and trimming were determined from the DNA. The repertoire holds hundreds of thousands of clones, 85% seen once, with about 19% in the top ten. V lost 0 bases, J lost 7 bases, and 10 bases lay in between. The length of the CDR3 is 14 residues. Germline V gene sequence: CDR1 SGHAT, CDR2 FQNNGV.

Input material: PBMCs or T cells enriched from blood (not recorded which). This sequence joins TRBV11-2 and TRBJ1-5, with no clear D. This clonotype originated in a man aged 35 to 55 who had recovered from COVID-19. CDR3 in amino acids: CASSLEPQEQPQHF. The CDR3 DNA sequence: TGTGCCAGCAGCTTAGAACCTCAGGAACAGCCCCAGCATTTT.